This T cell receptor (beta chain) was captured in a study of blood T cells in healthy people across ages. This clonotype has a handful of counts. It was with a sample-barcoded 5' primer and a J-beta primer mix that a second PCR of about 7 to 12 cycles was run. TCRdb reprocessed the 5' RACE reads with MiXCR, giving one entry per CDR3 protein. Of some 1,800,000 distinct CDR3 sequences in the sample, roughly 43% were seen once. This receptor was identified in a human donor in good health. Material for sequencing was blood.

CDR3 DNA: TGCGCCAGCAGCTTGGTTGGCGGCGGGGAAAGCTCCTACGAGCAGTACTTC. It is translated as CASSLVGGGESSYEQYF. V gene TRBV5-1 combines with J gene TRBJ2-7; maybe TRBD2 (6 bases). This CDR3 comprises 17 residues. Germline V gene data show CDR1 as SGHRS and CDR2 as YFSETQ. The germline V and J ends were trimmed by 0 bases and 0 bases, with 16 bases remaining between them.